Sequencing of this T cell receptor beta chain was carried out in a study of cytomegalovirus exposure and HLA in healthy donors (dated by TCRdb to 2017 to 2019). Describing the broader study: A later analysis indicated that the 120 or so validation repertoires were generated on the platform also employed for the approximately 670 repertoires of the first cohort. The study aimed to test whether signatures of past pathogen exposure could be identified by cataloging public T cell receptors. Besides the first cohort of roughly 640 subjects, a separate validation cohort made up of 120 or so different subjects was used. To predict cytomegalovirus infection status, the study brought together high-throughput TCR immunosequencing, statistical association of individual TCRs with disease status, and machine learning. What the research found in general, with its limitations: A later analysis lacked HLA typing for the validation cohort, so it scored co-occurrence in that cohort across all 130 or so repertoires. Most TCR sequences were seen in very few donors, while some public TCRs were found in many individuals. In vitro tests confirmed that a few of the cytomegalovirus-associated TCR beta chains recognize cytomegalovirus antigens. The classifier was reported to diagnose cytomegalovirus status with high specificity and sensitivity in both the original cohort and the validation cohort. A later analysis found that TCRs clustered in the first cohort also tended to co-occur in the roughly 120 validation repertoires, with roughly 95% of cluster scores above 0. The study listed 150 to 200 TCR beta chains as associated with cytomegalovirus. The authors suggested that the approach could potentially be extended to other disease states and immunological phenotypes.

The donors belonged to the validation cohort of about 130 subjects, which was separate from the roughly 680-subject first cohort. V is cut by 5 bases and J by 8 bases, and the space between the germline ends is 19 bases. The CDR3 starts with the cysteine, ends with the phenylalanine, and has 15 residues. Left in the record is the CDR3 DNA by itself, 45 bases read in frame from the first base. Per the germline V gene (reference sequence), PRHDT is the CDR1 and FYEKMQ is the CDR2. With regard to this clone: It has no known antigen specificity. It has no much larger one-base neighbor in the sample; base qualities were not kept.

Libraries were prepared through the immunoSEQ multiplex PCR assay. Per the original workflow: To diagnose cytomegalovirus status from the catalog of TCR beta chain sequences, a statistical classification framework was built. The immuneACCESS repertoire file appears here via TCRdb, limited to in-frame rearrangements. These files lack a portion of the clones; in checked studies, under half of the deficit traces to unresolved V genes, and the cause of the others is not known. For V, J and clone size, that table is used; D and trimming come from the DNA. This sample has 95,000 to 150,000 clones in its table, and approximately 91% of those were observed once. Together, the top ten hold more than 1.5% of the sample.

The sequenced sample consisted of PBMCs. This chain is built from TRBV13 and TRBJ2-1; D gene: possibly TRBD1, on 7 matching bases. The clonotype was recovered from a woman under 30 in good health and CMV-seronegative. The CDR3 region reads CASSPLLGRGDEQFF. The nucleotide sequence is TGTGCCAGCAGCCCCCTGTTAGGCAGGGGGGATGAGCAGTTCTTC.